This passage covers 3 T cell receptor beta chains from one sample sequenced in a study of shared clonotypes between healthy human individuals. TCRdb's table, derived via immunoSEQ multiplex PCR, lists solely in-frame clones and lacks some. This sample has about 2.5 million clones, with 80% to 95% found just once. What was sequenced was naive CD4+ T cells from PBMCs. Noted subset: CD45RA+ positively selected. The receptors come from a man aged 18 to 29 in good health. Some clones in this sample may be carry-over from other donors' samples.

This clone was counted only a few times. The J gene is TRBJ1-5, the V gene TRBV19; 7 nucleotides line up with TRBD1. The CDR3 length is 17 residues. CDR1 is LNHDA, CDR2 SQIVND, per germline (reference sequence). Germline trimming cut 5 bases from V and 2 bases from J; bases unmatched to any gene: 12. CDR3 in DNA: TGTGCCAGTAGTCTTAATGCTTGGCAGGGGGGCAATCAGCCCCAGCATTTT. Encoded protein: CASSLNAWQGGNQPQHF.

About this clone itself: Different DNA sequences within this sample yield the same CDR3. The chain links TRBV7-2 to TRBJ2-1; no clear D gene. Trimming stripped 2 bases from V and 8 bases from J, with 4 bases between. The CDR3 loop spans 11 amino acids. Germline CDR1 and CDR2: SGHTA and FQGNSA. This chain's CDR3 is CASSLSYEQFF. The CDR3, as DNA: TGTGCCAGCAGCTTATCCTATGAGCAGTTCTTC.

This chain uses TRBV27 with TRBJ1-2; TRBD1 matches at 8 bases. The junction had 10 bases not matched to a gene; V was cut back by 5 bases and J by 8 bases. The CDR3 consists of 14 residues. From germline, CDR1 is MNHEY and CDR2 SMNVEV (reference sequence). The CDR3 here is CASSDAGGAMGYTF. The CDR3 bases are TGTGCCAGCAGTGACGCAGGGGGCGCGATGGGCTACACCTTC.